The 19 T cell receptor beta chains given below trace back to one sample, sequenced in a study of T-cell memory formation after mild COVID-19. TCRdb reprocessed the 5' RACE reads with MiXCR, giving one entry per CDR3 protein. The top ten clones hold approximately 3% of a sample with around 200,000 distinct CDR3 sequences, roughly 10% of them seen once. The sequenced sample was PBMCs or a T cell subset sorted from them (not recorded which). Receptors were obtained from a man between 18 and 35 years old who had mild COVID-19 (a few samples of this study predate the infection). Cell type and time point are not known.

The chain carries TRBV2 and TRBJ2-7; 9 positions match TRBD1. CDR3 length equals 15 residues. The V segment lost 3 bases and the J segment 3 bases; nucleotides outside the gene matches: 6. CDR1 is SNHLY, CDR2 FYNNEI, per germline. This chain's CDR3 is CASSEGGQGFYEQYF. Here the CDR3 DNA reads TGTGCCAGCAGTGAGGGGGGACAGGGCTTCTACGAGCAGTACTTC.

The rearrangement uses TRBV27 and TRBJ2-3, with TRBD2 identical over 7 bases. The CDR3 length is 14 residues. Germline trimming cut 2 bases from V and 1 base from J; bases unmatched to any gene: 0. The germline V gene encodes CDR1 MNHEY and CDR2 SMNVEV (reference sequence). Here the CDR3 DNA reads TGTGCCAGCAGTTTAACTAGCGGCACAGATACGCAGTATTTT. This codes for CASSLTSGTDTQYF.

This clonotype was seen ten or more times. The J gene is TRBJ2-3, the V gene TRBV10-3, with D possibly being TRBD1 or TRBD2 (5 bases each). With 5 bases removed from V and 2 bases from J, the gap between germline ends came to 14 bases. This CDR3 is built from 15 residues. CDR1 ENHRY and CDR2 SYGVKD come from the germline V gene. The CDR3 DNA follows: TGTGCCATCAGTCATGGGGGTCTAATCACAGATACGCAGTATTTT. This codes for CAISHGGLITDTQYF.

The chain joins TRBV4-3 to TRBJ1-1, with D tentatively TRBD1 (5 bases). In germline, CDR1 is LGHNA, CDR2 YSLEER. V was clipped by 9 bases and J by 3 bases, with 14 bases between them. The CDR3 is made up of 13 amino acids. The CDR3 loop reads CASNRGGDTEAFF. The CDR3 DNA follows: TGCGCCAGTAATAGGGGAGGGGACACTGAAGCTTTCTTT.

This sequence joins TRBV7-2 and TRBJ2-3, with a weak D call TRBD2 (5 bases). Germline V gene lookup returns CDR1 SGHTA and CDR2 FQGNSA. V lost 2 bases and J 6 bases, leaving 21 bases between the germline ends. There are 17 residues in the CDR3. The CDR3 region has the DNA TGTGCCAGCAGCTTAAGCTTTAGGACTCTCCCTGGGGATACGCAGTATTTT. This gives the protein CASSLSFRTLPGDTQYF.

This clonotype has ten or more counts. CDR3 amino acids: CASSYTGRETQYF. In DNA form, the CDR3 reads TGTGCCAGCAGTTATACAGGGAGAGAGACCCAGTACTTC. The V call is TRBV28, the J call TRBJ2-5; tentatively, D is TRBD1 (6 bases). Germline V gives CDR1 MDHEN, CDR2 SYDVKM. This CDR3 contains 13 residues. The V end lost 4 bases, the J end lost 4 bases, and 10 bases lay between the germline ends.

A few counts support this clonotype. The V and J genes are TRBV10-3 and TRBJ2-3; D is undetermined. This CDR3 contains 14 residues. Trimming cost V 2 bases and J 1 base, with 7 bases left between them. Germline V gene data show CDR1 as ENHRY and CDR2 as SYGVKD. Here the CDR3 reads CAISEGQGTDTQYF. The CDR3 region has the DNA TGTGCCATCAGTGAGGGGCAGGGCACAGATACGCAGTATTTT.

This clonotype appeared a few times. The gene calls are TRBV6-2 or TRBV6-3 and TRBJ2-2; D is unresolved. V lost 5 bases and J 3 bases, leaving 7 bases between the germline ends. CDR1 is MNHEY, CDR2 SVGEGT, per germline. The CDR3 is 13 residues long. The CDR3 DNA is TGTGCCAGCAGTGAAGGGTACACCGGGGAGCTGTTTTTT. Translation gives CASSEGYTGELFF.

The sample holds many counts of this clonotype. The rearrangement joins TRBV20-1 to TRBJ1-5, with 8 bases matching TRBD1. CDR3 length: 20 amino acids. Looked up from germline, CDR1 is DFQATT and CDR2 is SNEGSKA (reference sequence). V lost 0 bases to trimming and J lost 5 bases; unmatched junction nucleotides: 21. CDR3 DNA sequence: TGCAGTGCTAGAGATCGCCGACAGGGGTATTCAACCTATCTTCATCAGCCCCAGCATTTT. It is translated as CSARDRRQGYSTYLHQPQHF.

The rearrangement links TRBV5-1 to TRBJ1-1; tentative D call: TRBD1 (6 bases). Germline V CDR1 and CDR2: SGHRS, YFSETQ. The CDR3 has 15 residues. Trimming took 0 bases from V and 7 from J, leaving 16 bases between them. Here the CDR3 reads CASSLAPPGAGEAFF. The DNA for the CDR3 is TGCGCCAGCAGCTTGGCCCCGCCAGGGGCGGGTGAAGCTTTCTTT.

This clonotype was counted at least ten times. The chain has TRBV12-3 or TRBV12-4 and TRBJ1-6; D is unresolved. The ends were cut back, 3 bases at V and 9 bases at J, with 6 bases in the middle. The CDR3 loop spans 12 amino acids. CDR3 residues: CASSLGSSPLHF. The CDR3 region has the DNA TGTGCCAGCAGTTTGGGGAGTTCACCCCTCCACTTT.

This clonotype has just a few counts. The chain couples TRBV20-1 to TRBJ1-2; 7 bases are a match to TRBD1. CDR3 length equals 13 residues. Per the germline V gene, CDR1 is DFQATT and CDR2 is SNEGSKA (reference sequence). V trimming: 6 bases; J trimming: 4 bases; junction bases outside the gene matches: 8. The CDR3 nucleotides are TGCAGTGCACGGGACAGAAGCCCCTATGGCTACACCTTC. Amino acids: CSARDRSPYGYTF.

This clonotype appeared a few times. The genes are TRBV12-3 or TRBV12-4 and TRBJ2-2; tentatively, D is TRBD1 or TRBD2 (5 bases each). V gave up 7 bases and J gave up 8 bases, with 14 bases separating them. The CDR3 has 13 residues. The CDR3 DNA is TGTGCCAGCACCCTGGGACGTCTGGGGGAGCTGTTTTTT. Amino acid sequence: CASTLGRLGELFF.

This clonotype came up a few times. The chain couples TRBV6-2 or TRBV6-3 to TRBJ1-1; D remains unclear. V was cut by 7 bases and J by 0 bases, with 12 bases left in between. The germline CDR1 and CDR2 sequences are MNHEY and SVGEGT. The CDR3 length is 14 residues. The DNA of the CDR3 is TGTGCCAGCACCGACACCGCCATGAACACTGAAGCTTTCTTT. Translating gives CASTDTAMNTEAFF.

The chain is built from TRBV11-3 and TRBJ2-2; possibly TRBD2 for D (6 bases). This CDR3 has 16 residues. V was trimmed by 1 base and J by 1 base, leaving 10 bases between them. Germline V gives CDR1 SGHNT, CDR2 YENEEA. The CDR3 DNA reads TGTGCCAGCAGCTTAGGCGGGGATGGGAACACCGGGGAGCTGTTTTTT. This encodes CASSLGGDGNTGELFF. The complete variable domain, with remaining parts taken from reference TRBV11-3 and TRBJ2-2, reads EAGVVQSPRYKIIEKKQPVAFWCNPISGHNTLYWYLQNLGQGPELLIRYENEEAVDDSQLPKDRFSAERLKGVDSTLKIQPAELGDSAVYLCASSLGGDGNTGELFFGEGSRLTVL.

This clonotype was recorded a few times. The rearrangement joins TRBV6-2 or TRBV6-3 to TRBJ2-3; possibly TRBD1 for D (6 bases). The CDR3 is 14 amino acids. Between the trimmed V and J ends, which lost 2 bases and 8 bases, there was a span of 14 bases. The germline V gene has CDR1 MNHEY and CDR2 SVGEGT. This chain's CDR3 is CASSYRTDQATQYF. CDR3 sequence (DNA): TGTGCCAGCAGTTACAGGACAGACCAGGCTACGCAGTATTTT.

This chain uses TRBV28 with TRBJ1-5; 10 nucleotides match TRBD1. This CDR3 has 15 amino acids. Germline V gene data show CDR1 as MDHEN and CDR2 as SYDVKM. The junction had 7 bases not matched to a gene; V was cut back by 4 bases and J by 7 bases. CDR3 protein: CASSSRQGAHQPQHF. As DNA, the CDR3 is TGTGCCAGCAGTTCAAGACAGGGGGCCCACCAGCCCCAGCATTTT.

The CDR3 bases are TGTGCCAGCAGTAGGACGGAACTAGGAGCCTACGAGCAGTACTTC. Protein product: CASSRTELGAYEQYF. The chain employs TRBV5-6 and TRBJ2-7, with D perhaps matching TRBD2 (5 bases). This CDR3 spans 15 amino acids. The V end lost 5 bases, the J end lost 2 bases, and 17 bases lay between the germline ends. Germline assignment: CDR1 SGHDT and CDR2 YYEEEE.

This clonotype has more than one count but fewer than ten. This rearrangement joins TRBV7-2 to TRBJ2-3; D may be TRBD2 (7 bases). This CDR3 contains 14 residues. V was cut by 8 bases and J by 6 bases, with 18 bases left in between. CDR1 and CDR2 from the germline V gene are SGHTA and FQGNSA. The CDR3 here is CASQSAGARDTQYF. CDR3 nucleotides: TGTGCCAGCCAGTCGGCGGGGGCGAGGGATACGCAGTATTTT.